These T cell receptor beta chains were read from a single sample in a study of CD8 T cells in ankylosing spondylitis. TCRdb reprocessed the 5' RACE reads via MiXCR and lists one record per CDR3 protein. The repertoire consists of about 540,000 distinct CDR3 sequences, with 12% occurring once and the leading ten covering 6.8%. Sequencing used blood, either unsorted or a sorted T cell fraction (not recorded which). The receptors were gathered from a male donor with ankylosing spondylitis. CDR3s include the opening cysteine and the closing phenylalanine or tryptophan. Each record gives: clone size, D gene, V gene, J gene, CDR3 DNA, CDR3 protein. D genes are given only for firm matches. Size values are once, few and many counts, or a class for expanded clones, and some rows have none.

size: .; D: TRBD1; V: TRBV10-3; J: TRBJ1-4; DNA: TGTGCCACCAAAGGACAGGGTTCCGTACCTGAAAAACTGTTTTTT; CDR3: CATKGQGSVPEKLFF
size: .; D: .; V: TRBV3-1; J: TRBJ1-2; DNA: TGTGCCAGCAGCCAAGATTGGGCGATGGAGAGTAGGGTCTACACCTTC; CDR3: CASSQDWAMESRVYTF
size: few; D: TRBD2; V: TRBV7-2; J: TRBJ2-5; DNA: TGTGCCAGCAGCTTGGCAAGGCTAGCGGTAGAGACCCAGTACTTC; CDR3: CASSLARLAVETQYF
size: .; D: .; V: TRBV11-2; J: TRBJ2-3; DNA: TGTGCCAGCAGCACGCACGTGAAGGGGGATACGCAGTATTTT; CDR3: CASSTHVKGDTQYF
size: few; D: TRBD2; V: TRBV2; J: TRBJ2-3; DNA: TGTGCCAGCAGTGACCCAGCGGGAAGCACAGATACGCAGTATTTT; CDR3: CASSDPAGSTDTQYF
size: many; D: .; V: TRBV10-3; J: TRBJ2-6; DNA: TGTGCCATCAGCCTTTCGACGGCGCGGGGGGCCAACGTCCTGACTTTC; CDR3: CAISLSTARGANVLTF
size: few; D: TRBD1; V: TRBV5-1; J: TRBJ2-3; DNA: TGCGCCAGCGGCATACAGGGGGAAGATACGCAGTATTTT; CDR3: CASGIQGEDTQYF
size: many; D: .; V: TRBV29-1; J: TRBJ1-1; DNA: TGCAGCGTTCGCACAACGAACACTGAAGCTTTCTTT; CDR3: CSVRTTNTEAFF
size: many; D: .; V: TRBV24-1; J: TRBJ2-1; DNA: TGTGCCACCAGTGATGCCCGTGGTCCCGCGGGCAATGAGCAGTTCTTC; CDR3: CATSDARGPAGNEQFF
size: few; D: TRBD2; V: TRBV7-2; J: TRBJ2-5; DNA: TGTGCCAGCAGCTTAGTACCGGGACTAGCGCCTCCCCCCACCCAGTACTTC; CDR3: CASSLVPGLAPPPTQYF
size: many; D: TRBD2; V: TRBV20-1; J: TRBJ2-1; DNA: TGCAGTGCTAGATCTAGCGGGAGGACGTATGAGCAGTTCTTC; CDR3: CSARSSGRTYEQFF
size: few; D: .; V: TRBV7-2; J: TRBJ2-3; DNA: TGTGCCAGCAGCTTGTGGCGGGCCACAGATACGCAGTATTTT; CDR3: CASSLWRATDTQYF
size: .; D: .; V: TRBV10-3; J: TRBJ1-5; DNA: TGTGCCATCAGTGAGACAGGCGATCAGCCCCAGCATTTT; CDR3: CAISETGDQPQHF
size: .; D: TRBD1; V: TRBV20-1; J: TRBJ1-1; DNA: TGCTGTGCTAGAGATCGGGGACAGGGGGCTGTTATTGTTGAAGCTTTCTTT; CDR3: CCARDRGQGAVIVEAFF
size: .; D: TRBD2; V: TRBV20-1; J: TRBJ2-3; DNA: TGCAGTGCGCCCTCCGGGGGGGGAGGGAGGACAGATACGCAGTATTTT; CDR3: CSAPSGGGGRTDTQYF
size: .; D: TRBD1; V: TRBV20-1; J: TRBJ2-7; DNA: TGCAGTGCCGAGGCCCCCTACAGGGGGTTTGACGAGCAGTACTTC; CDR3: CSAEAPYRGFDEQYF
size: many; D: .; V: TRBV24-1; J: TRBJ1-3; DNA: TGTGCCACCAGTGAAGGACCGATACAGAGCTCTGGAAACACCATATATTTT; CDR3: CATSEGPIQSSGNTIYF
size: many; D: .; V: TRBV24-1; J: TRBJ2-6; DNA: TGTGCCACCAGTAAGTCTGGGGCCAACGTCCTGACTTTC; CDR3: CATSKSGANVLTF
size: .; D: TRBD1; V: TRBV11-1; J: TRBJ2-7; DNA: TGTGCCAGCAGCCCGATGGGACAGGCAACCTACGAGCAGTACTTC; CDR3: CASSPMGQATYEQYF
size: .; D: TRBD1; V: TRBV18; J: TRBJ1-5; DNA: TGTGCCAGCTCGGAACGTACAGGGGGCCGGCAGCCCCAGCATTTT; CDR3: CASSERTGGRQPQHF
size: many; D: TRBD2; V: TRBV5-6; J: TRBJ2-7; DNA: TGTGCCAGCAGCGGCGGGAGCTACGAGCAGTACTTC; CDR3: CASSGGSYEQYF
size: .; D: TRBD2; V: TRBV5-1; J: TRBJ2-3; DNA: TGCGCCAGCAGCTTGCGCGGGAGTGGAACAGATACGCAGTATTTT; CDR3: CASSLRGSGTDTQYF
size: few; D: TRBD1; V: TRBV7-2; J: TRBJ2-3; DNA: TGTGCCAGCTCCGGGACAGGCCACCACACAGATACGCAGTATTTT; CDR3: CASSGTGHHTDTQYF
size: few; D: .; V: TRBV7-9; J: TRBJ1-1; DNA: TGTGCCAGCAGCTTATGGGAAGTTGGAGCTTTCTTT; CDR3: CASSLWEVGAFF
size: few; D: .; V: TRBV29-1; J: TRBJ1-3; DNA: TGCAGCGTTGCTCCCGGGAGCAGCTCTGGAAACACCATATATTTT; CDR3: CSVAPGSSSGNTIYF
size: .; D: TRBD1; V: TRBV5-4; J: TRBJ1-3; DNA: TGTGCCAGCAGCTTGGATACAGGGGGAGGAAACACCATATATTTT; CDR3: CASSLDTGGGNTIYF
size: .; D: .; V: TRBV21-1; J: TRBJ2-1; DNA: TGTGCCAGTACGGGACAGGGTCCCAATGAGCAGTTCTTC; CDR3: CASTGQGPNEQFF
size: .; D: .; V: TRBV5-1; J: TRBJ2-1; DNA: TGCGCCAGCAAAATTAGCTCCTACAATGAGCAGTTCTTC; CDR3: CASKISSYNEQFF
size: few; D: TRBD1; V: TRBV20-1; J: TRBJ1-4; DNA: TGCAGTGCTACACCGACAGGGACTGAAAAACTGTTTTTT; CDR3: CSATPTGTEKLFF
size: many; D: .; V: TRBV7-9; J: TRBJ1-4; DNA: TGTGCCACCAGTCCGGACCTAGGTGTAGAAAAACTGTTTTTT; CDR3: CATSPDLGVEKLFF
size: .; D: TRBD1; V: TRBV14; J: TRBJ1-6; DNA: TGTGCCAGCAGCGGAGGCGGACCTGGACAGGGGCGCTCCTATAATTCACCCCTCCTCTTT; CDR3: CASSGGGPGQGRSYNSPLLF
size: few; D: TRBD1; V: TRBV7-2; J: TRBJ2-4; DNA: TGTGCCAGCAGCCCGGACAGGGAAAACATTCAGTACTTC; CDR3: CASSPDRENIQYF
size: .; D: TRBD1; V: TRBV12-3/TRBV12-4; J: TRBJ2-2; DNA: TGTGCCAGCAGTTGGGACAGGGGAACGCCTATCACCGGGGAGCTGTTTTTT; CDR3: CASSWDRGTPITGELFF
size: few; D: TRBD2; V: TRBV5-5; J: TRBJ2-3; DNA: TGTGCCAGCACCCCTTACGGGGGGACAGATACGCAGTATTTT; CDR3: CASTPYGGTDTQYF
size: few; D: .; V: TRBV2; J: TRBJ1-2; DNA: TGTGCCAGCAGTGAAACCACAGCACCTAACTATGGCTACACCTTC; CDR3: CASSETTAPNYGYTF
size: .; D: .; V: TRBV3-1; J: TRBJ2-3; DNA: TGTGCCAGCAGCCCCATCGGAGGAACCGATACGCAGTATTTT; CDR3: CASSPIGGTDTQYF
size: few; D: .; V: TRBV5-1; J: TRBJ1-4; DNA: TGCGCCAGCAGCGCAACCCTTAATGAAAAACTGTTTTTT; CDR3: CASSATLNEKLFF